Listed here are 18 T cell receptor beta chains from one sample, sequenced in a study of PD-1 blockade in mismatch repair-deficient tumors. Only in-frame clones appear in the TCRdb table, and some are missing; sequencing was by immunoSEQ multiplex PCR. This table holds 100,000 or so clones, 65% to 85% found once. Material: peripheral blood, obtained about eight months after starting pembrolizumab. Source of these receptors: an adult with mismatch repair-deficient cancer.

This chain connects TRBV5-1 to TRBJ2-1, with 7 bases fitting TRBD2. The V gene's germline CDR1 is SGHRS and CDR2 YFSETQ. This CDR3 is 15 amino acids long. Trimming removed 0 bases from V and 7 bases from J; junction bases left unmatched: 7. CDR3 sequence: CASSLATGTTNEQFF. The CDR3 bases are TGCGCCAGCAGCTTGGCGACCGGGACTACGAATGAGCAGTTCTTC.

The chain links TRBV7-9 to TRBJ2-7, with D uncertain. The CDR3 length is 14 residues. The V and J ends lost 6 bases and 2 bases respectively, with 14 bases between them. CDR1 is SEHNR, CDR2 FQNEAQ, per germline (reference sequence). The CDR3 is CASRPLGFPYEQYF. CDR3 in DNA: TGTGCCAGCAGGCCTTTGGGTTTTCCCTACGAGCAGTACTTC.

DNA of the CDR3: TGTGCCAGCAGTCCCGGGACAGGGGGTTTAACCGGGGAGCTGTTTTTT. Encoded protein: CASSPGTGGLTGELFF. The rearrangement uses TRBV7-9 and TRBJ2-2; 11 bases align to TRBD1. V lost 6 bases to trimming and J lost 5 bases; unmatched junction nucleotides: 8. Per the germline V gene, CDR1 is SEHNR and CDR2 is FQNEAQ (reference sequence). The CDR3 totals 16 residues. The full variable domain, its missing parts supplied by reference TRBV7-9 and TRBJ2-2, is DTGVSQNPRHKITKRGQNVTFRCDPISEHNRLYWYRQTLGQGPEFLTYFQNEAQLEKSRLLSDRFSAERPKGSFSTLEIQRTEQGDSAMYLCASSPGTGGLTGELFFGEGSRLTVL.

For the CDR3, the DNA is TGCGCCAGCAGCCGACGAACAGCCCCCTACGAGCAGTACTTC. Translation gives CASSRRTAPYEQYF. This chain links TRBV4-3 with TRBJ2-7; D not resolved. Between the trimmed V and J ends, which lost 4 bases and 2 bases, there was a span of 12 bases. This CDR3 is 14 amino acids long. Germline V gene data show CDR1 as LGHNA and CDR2 as YSLEER.

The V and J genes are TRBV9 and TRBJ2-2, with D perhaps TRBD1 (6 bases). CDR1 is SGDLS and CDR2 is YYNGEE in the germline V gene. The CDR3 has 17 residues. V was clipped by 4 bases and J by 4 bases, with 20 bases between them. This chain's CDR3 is CASSTGTLNPSTGELFF. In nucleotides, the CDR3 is TGTGCCAGCAGCACCGGGACACTAAATCCGAGCACCGGGGAGCTGTTTTTT.

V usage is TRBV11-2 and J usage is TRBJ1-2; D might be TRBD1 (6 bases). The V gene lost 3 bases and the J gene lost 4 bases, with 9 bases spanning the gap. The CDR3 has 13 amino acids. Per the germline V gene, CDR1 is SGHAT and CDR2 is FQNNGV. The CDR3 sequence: CASSFTGTYGYTF. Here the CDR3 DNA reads TGTGCCAGCAGCTTTACAGGGACCTATGGCTACACCTTC.

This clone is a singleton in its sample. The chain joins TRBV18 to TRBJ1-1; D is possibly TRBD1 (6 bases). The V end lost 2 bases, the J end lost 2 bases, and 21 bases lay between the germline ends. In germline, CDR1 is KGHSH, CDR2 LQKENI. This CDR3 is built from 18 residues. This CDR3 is CASSPMLVMGHPNTEAFF. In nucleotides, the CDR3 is TGTGCCAGCTCACCAATGCTTGTCATGGGACACCCTAACACTGAAGCTTTCTTT.

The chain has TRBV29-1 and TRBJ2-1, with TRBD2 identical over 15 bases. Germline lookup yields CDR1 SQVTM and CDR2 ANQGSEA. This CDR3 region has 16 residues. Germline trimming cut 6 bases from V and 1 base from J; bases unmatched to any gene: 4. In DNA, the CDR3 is TGCAGCGTCACGGGACTAGCGGGAGGTTCCTACAATGAGCAGTTCTTC. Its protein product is CSVTGLAGGSYNEQFF.

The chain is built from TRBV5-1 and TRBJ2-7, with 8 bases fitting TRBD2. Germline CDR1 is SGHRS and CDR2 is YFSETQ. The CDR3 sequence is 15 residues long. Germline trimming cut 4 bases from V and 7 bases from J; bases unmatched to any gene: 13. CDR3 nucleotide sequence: TGCGCCAGCAGCCCGGCCCCGGGAGGGCCGGAAGAGCAGTACTTC. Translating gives CASSPAPGGPEEQYF. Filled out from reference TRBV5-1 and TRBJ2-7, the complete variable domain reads KAGVTQTPRYLIKTRGQQVTLSCSPISGHRSVSWYQQTPGQGLQFLFEYFSETQRNKGNFPGRFSGRQFSNSRSEMNVSTLELGDSALYLCASSPAPGGPEEQYFGPGTRLTVT.

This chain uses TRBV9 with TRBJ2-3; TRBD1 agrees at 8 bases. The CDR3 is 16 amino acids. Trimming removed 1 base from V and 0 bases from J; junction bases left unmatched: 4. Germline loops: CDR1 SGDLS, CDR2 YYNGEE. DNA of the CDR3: TGTGCCAGCAGCGTAAACCGGGACAGGAGCACAGATACGCAGTATTTT. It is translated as CASSVNRDRSTDTQYF.

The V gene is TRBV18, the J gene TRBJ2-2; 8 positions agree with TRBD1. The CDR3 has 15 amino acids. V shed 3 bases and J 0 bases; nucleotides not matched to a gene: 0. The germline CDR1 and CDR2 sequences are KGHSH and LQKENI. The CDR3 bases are TGTGCCAGCTCACCGGGACAGGCGAACACCGGGGAGCTGTTTTTT. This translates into CASSPGQANTGELFF.

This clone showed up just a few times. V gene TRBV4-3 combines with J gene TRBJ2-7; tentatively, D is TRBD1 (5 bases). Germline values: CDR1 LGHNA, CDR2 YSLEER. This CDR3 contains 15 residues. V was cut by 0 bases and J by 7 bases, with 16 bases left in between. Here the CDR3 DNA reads TGCGCCAGCAGCCAAGATCTAGGGGTTCGGCGAGAGCAGTACTTC. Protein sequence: CASSQDLGVRREQYF.

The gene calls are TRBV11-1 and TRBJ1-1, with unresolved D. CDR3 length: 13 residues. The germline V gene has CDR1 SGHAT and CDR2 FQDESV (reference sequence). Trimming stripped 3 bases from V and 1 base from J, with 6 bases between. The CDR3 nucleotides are TGTGCCAGCAGCTTCTCGGAGAACACTGAAGCTTTCTTT. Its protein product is CASSFSENTEAFF.

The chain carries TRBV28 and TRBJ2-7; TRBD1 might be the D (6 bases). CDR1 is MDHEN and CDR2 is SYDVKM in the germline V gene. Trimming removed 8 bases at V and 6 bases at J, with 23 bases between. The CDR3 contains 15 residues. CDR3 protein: CASVAAGVFSSEQYF. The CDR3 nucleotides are TGTGCCAGCGTGGCGGCAGGGGTCTTTTCGTCCGAGCAGTACTTC.

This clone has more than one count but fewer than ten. The CDR3 DNA follows: TGTGCCAGTAGTATAGATGGCCCAGCGGGAGGGGGCTACAATGAGCAGTTCTTC. This gives the protein CASSIDGPAGGGYNEQFF. The rearrangement links TRBV19 to TRBJ2-1; 10 nucleotides align to TRBD2. CDR1 is LNHDA and CDR2 is SQIVND in the germline V gene (reference sequence). V lost 0 bases, J lost 3 bases, and 8 bases stayed unmatched. The CDR3 contains 18 residues.

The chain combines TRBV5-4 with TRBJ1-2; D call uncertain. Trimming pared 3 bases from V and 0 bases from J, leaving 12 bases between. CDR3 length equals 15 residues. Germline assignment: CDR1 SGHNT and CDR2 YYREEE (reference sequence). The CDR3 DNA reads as TGTGCCAGCAGCTCTCCGACGAAGACTAACTATGGCTACACCTTC. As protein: CASSSPTKTNYGYTF.

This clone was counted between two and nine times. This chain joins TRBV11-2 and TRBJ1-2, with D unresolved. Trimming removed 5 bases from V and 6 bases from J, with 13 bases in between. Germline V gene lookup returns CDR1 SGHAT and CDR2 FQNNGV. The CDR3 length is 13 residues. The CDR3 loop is CASSPQPTHGYTF. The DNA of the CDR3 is TGTGCCAGCAGCCCACAGCCGACTCATGGCTACACCTTC.

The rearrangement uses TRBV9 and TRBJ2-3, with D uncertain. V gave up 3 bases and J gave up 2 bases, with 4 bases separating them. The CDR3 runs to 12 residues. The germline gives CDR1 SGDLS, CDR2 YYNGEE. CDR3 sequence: CASSENTDTQYF. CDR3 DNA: TGTGCCAGCAGCGAGAACACAGATACGCAGTATTTT.